The present T cell receptor beta chain was sequenced within a study of T cells in localized non-small cell lung cancer. Method: immunoSEQ multiplex PCR; TCRdb's copy keeps in-frame clones and lacks some. The data contain about 53,000 clones, 80% to 85% of them seen just once; the ten biggest clones take up approximately 18%. Turning to this clone: Antigen: not known. Different DNA sequences within this sample yield the same CDR3.

Trimming took off 3 bases at V and 3 bases at J, with 10 bases between the two ends. This CDR3 has 14 amino acids. Looked up from germline, CDR1 is MRHNA and CDR2 is SNTAGT. Overall study results and limits: Adjacent lung was found to contain a median roughly 58 of the top 100 tumor clones.

This specimen was peripheral blood mononuclear cells, taken before any cancer treatment. The sequence was obtained from a man aged 35 to 70 with stage III lung adenocarcinoma. The chain recombines TRBV6-4 with TRBJ2-3; no definite D call. CDR3 region: CASSEGAGTDTQYF. CDR3 DNA: TGTGCCAGCAGTGAGGGCGCCGGGACAGATACGCAGTATTTT.